Sequencing of this T cell receptor (beta chain) was carried out in a study of blood T cell repertoires in COVID-19. Study-level information: The samples span acute and convalescent COVID-19 from the United States, Italy and Spain.

Repertoires were generated with immunoSEQ multiplex PCR, while TCRdb's copy carries only in-frame clones and drops some. The sample holds some 96,000 clones, 86% seen once. Trimming took off 5 bases at V and 2 bases at J, with 10 bases between the two ends. The CDR3 length is 13 residues. Germline-derived CDR1 and CDR2 are SQVTM and ANQGSEA. This sequence originates from a man of 80 years or more with acute or convalescent COVID-19. This sequence joins TRBV29-1 and TRBJ1-5; D ambiguous. The sequencing sample was made of peripheral blood. CDR3 amino acids: CSVSFGGNQPQHF. The CDR3 DNA is TGCAGCGTTTCCTTCGGAGGCAATCAGCCCCAGCATTTT.